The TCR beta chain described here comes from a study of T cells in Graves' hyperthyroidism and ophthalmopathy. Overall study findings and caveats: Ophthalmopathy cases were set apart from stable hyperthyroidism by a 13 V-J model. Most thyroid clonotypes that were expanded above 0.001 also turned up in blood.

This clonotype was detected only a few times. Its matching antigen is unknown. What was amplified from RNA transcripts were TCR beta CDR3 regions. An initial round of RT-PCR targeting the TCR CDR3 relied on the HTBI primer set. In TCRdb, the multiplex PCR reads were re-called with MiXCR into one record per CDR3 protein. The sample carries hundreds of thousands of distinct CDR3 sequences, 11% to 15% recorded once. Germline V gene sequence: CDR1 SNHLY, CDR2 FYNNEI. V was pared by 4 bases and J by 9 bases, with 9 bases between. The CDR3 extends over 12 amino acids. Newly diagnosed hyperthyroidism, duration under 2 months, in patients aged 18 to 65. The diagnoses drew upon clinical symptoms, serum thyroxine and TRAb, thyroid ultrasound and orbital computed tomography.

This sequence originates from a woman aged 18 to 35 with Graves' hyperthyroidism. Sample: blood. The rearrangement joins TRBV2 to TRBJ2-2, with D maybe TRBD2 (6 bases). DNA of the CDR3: TGTGCCAGCAGTGTGCGGGAAAGGGAGCTGTTTTTT. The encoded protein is CASSVRERELFF. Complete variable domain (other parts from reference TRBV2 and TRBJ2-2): EPEVTQTPSHQVTQMGQEVILRCVPISNHLYFYWYRQILGQKVEFLVSFYNNEISEKSEIFDDQFSVERPDGSNFTLKIRSTKLEDSAMYFCASSVRERELFFGEGSRLTVL.